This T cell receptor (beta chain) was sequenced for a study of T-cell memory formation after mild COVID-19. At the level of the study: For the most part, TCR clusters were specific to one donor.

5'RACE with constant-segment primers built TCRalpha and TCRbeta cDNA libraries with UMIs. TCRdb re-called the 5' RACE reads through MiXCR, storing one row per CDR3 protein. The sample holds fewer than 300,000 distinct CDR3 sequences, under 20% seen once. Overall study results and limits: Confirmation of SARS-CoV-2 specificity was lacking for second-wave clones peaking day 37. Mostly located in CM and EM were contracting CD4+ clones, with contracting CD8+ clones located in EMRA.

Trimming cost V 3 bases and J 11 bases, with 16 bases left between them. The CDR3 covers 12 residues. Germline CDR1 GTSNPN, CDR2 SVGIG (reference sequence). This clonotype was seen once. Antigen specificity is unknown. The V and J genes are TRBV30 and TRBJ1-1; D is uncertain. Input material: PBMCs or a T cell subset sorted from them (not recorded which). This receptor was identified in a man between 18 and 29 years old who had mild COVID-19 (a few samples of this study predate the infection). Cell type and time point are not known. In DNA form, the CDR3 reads TGTGCCTGGAGGTCGCTTTGGGTGGGCGCTTTCTTT. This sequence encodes CAWRSLWVGAFF.